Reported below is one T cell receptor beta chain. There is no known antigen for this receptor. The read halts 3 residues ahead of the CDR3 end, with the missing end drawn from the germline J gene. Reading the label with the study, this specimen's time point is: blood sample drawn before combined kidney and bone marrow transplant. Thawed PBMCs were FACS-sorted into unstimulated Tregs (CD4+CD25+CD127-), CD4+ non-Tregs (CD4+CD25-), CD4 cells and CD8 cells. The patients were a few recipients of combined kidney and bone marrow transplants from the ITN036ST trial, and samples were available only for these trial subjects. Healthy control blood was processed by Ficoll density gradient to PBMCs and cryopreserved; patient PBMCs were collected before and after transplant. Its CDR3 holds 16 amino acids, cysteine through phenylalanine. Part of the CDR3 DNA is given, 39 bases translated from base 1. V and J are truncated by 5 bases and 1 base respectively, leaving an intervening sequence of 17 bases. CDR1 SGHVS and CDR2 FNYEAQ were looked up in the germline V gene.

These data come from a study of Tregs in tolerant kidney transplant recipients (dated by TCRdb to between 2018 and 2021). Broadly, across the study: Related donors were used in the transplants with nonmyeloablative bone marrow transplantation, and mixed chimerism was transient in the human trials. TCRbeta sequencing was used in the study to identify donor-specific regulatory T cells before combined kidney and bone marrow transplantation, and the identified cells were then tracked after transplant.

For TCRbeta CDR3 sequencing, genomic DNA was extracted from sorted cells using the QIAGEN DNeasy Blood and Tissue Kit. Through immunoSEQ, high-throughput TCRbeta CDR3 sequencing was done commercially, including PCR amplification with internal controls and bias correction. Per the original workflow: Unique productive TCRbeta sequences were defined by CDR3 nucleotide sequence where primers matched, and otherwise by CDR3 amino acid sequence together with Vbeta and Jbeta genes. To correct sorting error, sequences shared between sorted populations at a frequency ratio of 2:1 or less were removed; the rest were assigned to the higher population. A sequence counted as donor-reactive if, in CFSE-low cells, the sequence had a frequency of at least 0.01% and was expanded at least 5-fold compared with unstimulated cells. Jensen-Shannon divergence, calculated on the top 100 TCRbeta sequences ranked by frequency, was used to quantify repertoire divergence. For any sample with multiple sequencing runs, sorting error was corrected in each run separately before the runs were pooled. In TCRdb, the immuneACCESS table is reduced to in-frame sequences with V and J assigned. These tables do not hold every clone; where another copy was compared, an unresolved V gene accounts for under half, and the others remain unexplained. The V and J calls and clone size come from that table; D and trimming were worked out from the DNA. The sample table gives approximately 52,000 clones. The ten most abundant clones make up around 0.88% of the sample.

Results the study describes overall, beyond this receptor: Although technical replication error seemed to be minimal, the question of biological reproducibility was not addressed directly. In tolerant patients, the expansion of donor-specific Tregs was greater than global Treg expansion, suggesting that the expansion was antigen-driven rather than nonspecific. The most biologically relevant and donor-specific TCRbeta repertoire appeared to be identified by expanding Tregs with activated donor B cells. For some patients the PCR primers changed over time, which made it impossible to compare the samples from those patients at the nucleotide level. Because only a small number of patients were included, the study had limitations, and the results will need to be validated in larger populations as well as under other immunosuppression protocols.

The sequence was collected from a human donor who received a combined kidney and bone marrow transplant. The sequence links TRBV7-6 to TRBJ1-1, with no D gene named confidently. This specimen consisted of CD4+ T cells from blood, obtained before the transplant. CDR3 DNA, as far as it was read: TGTGCCAGCAGCCCCCAGGACGGGGAAGCGAACACTGAA. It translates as CASSPQDGEANTE. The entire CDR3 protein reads CASSPQDGEANTEAFF.